This T cell receptor (beta chain) was observed in a study of blood T cell repertoires in COVID-19 (dated by TCRdb to 2018 to 2021). In the study overall: The collaborator samples originated in the United States, Italy and Spain and spanned the acute and convalescent phases of COVID-19. The material from the prospective study consisted of cDNA or gDNA derived from T cells, B-cell-depleted T cells, or PBMCs. Deeply sampled blood TCRbeta repertoires from subjects exposed to, actively infected with, or recovered from COVID-19 were included in the dataset. A freely available public database, intended as a resource for researchers studying the immune response to SARS-CoV-2, is where the repertoires were released. The samples were drawn from the first 160 participants of the ongoing ImmuneRACE study and from about 1,200 subjects provided by 6 global collaborators. Nearly every sample came with metadata listing a de-identified subject ID, COVID-19 status, age in years and sex. Where available, HLA class I and class II types were obtained from metadata supplied by the sample provider rather than from assay-based typing. Beyond this particular receptor, the publication reports: The quantity of clinical and demographic metadata differed by source and by participant and was supplied without curation.

The collaborating institutions used their own protocols to collect whole blood in K2EDTA tubes. For TCRbeta analysis, collaborators shipped samples as frozen whole blood, isolated PBMCs, or DNA extracted from either of those sample types. TCRbeta CDR3 regions were amplified from genomic DNA by means of the immunoSEQ Assay, a bias-controlled multiplex PCR. On the study's bioinformatics: The number of nucleated cells in each sample was estimated by amplification of reference gene primers within the assay. To quantify the absolute abundance of each unique TCRbeta CDR3 rearrangement, sequence reads were collapsed and filtered. For each sample, productive Simpson clonality was calculated as the square root of Simpson's diversity index across productive rearrangements. Not all clones reach the TCRdb copy of this immuneACCESS table, which keeps in-frame sequences only. Checked studies attribute under half of the gap to unresolved V genes and leave the rest unexplained. The V and J calls and clone size are taken from that table; D and trimming were inferred from the DNA. A total of about 180,000 clones appear in this sample, 86% of them only once. The top ten clones comprise 2.5% to 3.5% of the sample.

Regarding this clone: Its antigen specificity is not known. It has no much larger one-base neighbor in the sample; base qualities were not kept.

This receptor was identified in a woman in her twenties or thirties with active or convalescent COVID-19. Sequenced material: peripheral blood.

The DNA sequence is TGTGCCAGCAGGATACAGGGAAACACTGAAGCTTTCTTT. Its amino acids are CASRIQGNTEAFF. Recombination joined TRBV28 with TRBJ1-1; the D segment could be TRBD1, given 6 matching bases. V is pared back by 6 bases and J by 2 bases, with 10 bases lying between the germline termini. Inclusive of the bounding cysteine and phenylalanine, the CDR3 is 13 residues long. This entry keeps only the CDR3 DNA: 39 bases, framed from base 1. Reading the germline V gene gives CDR1 MDHEN and CDR2 SYDVKM.